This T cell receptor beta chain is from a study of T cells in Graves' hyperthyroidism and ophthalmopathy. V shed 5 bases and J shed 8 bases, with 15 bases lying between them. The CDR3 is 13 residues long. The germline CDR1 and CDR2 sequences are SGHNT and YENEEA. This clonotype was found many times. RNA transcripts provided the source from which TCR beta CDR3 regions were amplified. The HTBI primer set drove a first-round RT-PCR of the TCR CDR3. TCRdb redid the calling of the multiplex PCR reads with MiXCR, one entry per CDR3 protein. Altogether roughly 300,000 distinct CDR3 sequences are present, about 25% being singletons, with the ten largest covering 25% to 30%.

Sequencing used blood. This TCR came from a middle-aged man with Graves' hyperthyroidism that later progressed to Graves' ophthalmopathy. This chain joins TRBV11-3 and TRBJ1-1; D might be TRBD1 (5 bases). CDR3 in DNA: TGTGCCAGCAGCCCCCGAACTGGGGGGGAAGCTTTCTTT. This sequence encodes CASSPRTGGEAFF.